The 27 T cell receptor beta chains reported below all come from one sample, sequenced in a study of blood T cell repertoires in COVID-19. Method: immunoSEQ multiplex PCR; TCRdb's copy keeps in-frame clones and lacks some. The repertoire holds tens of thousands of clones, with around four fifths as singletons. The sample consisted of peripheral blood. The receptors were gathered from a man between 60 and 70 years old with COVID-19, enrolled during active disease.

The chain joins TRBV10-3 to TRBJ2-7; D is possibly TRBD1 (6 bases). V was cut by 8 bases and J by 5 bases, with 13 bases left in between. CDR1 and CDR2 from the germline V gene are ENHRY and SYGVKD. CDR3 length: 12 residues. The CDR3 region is CAIGQQGHEQYF. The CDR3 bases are TGTGCCATCGGTCAACAGGGCCACGAGCAGTACTTC.

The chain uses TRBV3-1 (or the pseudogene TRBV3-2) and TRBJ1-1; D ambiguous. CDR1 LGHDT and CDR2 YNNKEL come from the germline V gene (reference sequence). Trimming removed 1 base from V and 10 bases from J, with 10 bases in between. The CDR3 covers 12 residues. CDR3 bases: TGTGCCAGCAGCCAAGGGGGAGTTAGAGCTTTCTTT. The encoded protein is CASSQGGVRAFF.

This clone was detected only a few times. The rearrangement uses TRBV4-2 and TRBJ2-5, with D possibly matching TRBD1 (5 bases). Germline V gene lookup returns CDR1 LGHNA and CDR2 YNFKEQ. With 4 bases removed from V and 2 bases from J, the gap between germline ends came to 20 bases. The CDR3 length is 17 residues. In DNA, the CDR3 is TGTGCCAGCAGCCCCCAGGGTTACAGCAATTCACAAGAGACCCAGTACTTC. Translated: CASSPQGYSNSQETQYF.

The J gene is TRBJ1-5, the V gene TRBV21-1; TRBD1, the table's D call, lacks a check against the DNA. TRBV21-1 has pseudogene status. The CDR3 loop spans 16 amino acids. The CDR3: CASSKGGQGCNQPQHF. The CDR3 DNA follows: TGTGCCAGCAGCAAAGGCGGACAGGGATGCAATCAGCCCCAGCATTTT.

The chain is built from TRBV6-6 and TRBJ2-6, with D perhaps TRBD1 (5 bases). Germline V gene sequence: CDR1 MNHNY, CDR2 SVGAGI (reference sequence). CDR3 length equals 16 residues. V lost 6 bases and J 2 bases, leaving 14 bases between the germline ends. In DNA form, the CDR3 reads TGTGCCAGCAGGACCAATGGACAAGCTGGGGCCAACGTCCTGACTTTC. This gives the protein CASRTNGQAGANVLTF.

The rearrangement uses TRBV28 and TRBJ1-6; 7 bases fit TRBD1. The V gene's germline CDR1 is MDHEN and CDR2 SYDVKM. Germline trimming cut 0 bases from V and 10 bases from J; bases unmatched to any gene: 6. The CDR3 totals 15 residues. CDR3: CASSLWWQGGSPLHF. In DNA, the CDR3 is TGTGCCAGCAGTTTATGGTGGCAGGGGGGCTCACCCCTCCACTTT.

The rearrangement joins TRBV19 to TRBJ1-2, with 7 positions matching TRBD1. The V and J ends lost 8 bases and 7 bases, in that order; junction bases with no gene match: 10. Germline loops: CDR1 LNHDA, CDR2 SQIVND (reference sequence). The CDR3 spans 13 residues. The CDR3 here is CASFSGQAFGYTF. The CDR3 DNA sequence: TGTGCCAGTTTTTCCGGACAGGCATTTGGCTACACCTTC.

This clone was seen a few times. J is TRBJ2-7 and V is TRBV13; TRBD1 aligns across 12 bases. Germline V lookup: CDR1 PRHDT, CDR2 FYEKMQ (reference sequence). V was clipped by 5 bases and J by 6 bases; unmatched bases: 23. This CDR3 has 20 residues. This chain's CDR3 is CASSPTTRTPLRDRGREQYF. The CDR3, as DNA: TGTGCCAGCAGCCCGACTACCCGAACCCCCCTCCGGGACAGGGGGCGCGAGCAGTACTTC.

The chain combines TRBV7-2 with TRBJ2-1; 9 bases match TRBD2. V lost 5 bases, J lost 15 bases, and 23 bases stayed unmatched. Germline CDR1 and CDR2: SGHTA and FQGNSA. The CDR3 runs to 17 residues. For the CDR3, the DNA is TGTGCCAGCAGCCGTAATTACCCGGGACTAGCCGGGGAGAAAGTGTTCTTC. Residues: CASSRNYPGLAGEKVFF.

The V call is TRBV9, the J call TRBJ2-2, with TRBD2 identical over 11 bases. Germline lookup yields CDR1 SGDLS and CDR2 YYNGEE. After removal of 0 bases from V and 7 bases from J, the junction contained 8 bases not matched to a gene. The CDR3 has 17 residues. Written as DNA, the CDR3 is TGTGCCAGCAGCGTAGATCTTACTAGCGGGAGTCGCGGGGAGCTGTTTTTT. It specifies CASSVDLTSGSRGELFF.

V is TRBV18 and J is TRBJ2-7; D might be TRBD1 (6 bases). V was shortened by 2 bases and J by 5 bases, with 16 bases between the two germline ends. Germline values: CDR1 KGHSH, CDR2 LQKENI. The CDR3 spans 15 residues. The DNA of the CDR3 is TGTGCCAGCTCACCATACAGGGATAAGTCTCACGAGCAGTACTTC. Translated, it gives CASSPYRDKSHEQYF.

The chain's CDR3 is CASSQESSGLYEQYF. CDR3 coding DNA: TGTGCCAGCAGCCAAGAGTCTAGCGGTCTCTACGAGCAGTACTTC. The chain uses TRBV3-1 (or the pseudogene TRBV3-2) and TRBJ2-7; TRBD2 agrees at 7 bases. Trimming at V came to 0 bases and at J to 3 bases, leaving 5 bases not matched to a gene. The CDR3 runs to 15 residues. Germline lookup yields CDR1 LGHDT and CDR2 YNNKEL (reference sequence).

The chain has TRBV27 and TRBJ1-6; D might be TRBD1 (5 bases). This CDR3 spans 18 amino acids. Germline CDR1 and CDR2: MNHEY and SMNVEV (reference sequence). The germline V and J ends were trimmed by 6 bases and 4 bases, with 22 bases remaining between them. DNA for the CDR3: TGTGCCAGCAGCAAACCGGCGGGACGGTGGTTTTATAATTCACCCCTCCACTTT. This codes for CASSKPAGRWFYNSPLHF.

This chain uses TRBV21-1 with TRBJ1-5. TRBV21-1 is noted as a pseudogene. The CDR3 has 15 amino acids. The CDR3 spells CASSTAPSSNQPQHF. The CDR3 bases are TGTGCCAGCAGCACGGCCCCTAGTAGCAATCAGCCCCAGCATTTT.

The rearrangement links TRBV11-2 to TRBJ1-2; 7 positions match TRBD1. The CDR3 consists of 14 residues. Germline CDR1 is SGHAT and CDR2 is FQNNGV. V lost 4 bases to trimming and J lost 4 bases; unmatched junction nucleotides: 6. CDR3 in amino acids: CASSSGGFLYGYTF. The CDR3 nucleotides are TGTGCCAGCAGCTCAGGGGGGTTCCTCTATGGCTACACCTTC.

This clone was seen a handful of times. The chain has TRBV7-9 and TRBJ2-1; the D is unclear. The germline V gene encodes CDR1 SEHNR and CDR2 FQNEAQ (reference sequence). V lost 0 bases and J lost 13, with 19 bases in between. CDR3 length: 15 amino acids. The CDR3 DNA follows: TGTGCCAGCAGCTTAGCCAGCTCACTTTACAGCCACCAGTTCTTC. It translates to CASSLASSLYSHQFF. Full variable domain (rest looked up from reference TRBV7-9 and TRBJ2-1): DTGVSQNPRHKITKRGQNVTFRCDPISEHNRLYWYRQTLGQGPEFLTYFQNEAQLEKSRLLSDRFSAERPKGSFSTLEIQRTEQGDSAMYLCASSLASSLYSHQFFGPGTRLTVL.

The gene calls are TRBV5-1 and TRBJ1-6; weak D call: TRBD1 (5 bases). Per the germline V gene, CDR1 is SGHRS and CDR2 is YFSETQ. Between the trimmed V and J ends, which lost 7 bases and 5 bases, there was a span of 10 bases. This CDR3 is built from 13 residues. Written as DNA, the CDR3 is TGCGCCAGCGGAACAGGCAATAATTCACCCCTCCACTTT. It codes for CASGTGNNSPLHF.

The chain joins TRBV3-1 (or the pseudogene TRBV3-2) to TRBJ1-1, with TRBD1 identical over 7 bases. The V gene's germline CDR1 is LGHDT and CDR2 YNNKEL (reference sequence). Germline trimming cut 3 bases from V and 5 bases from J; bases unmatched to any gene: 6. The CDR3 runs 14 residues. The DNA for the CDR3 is TGTGCCAGCAGCCACCTGGACAGGAGGACTGAAGCTTTCTTT. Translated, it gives CASSHLDRRTEAFF.

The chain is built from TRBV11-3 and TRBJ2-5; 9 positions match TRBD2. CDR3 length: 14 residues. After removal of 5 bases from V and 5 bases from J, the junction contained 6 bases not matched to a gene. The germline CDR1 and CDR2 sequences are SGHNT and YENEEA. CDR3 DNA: TGTGCCAGCAGCGGGATAGCGGGAGAGGAGACCCAGTACTTC. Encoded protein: CASSGIAGEETQYF.

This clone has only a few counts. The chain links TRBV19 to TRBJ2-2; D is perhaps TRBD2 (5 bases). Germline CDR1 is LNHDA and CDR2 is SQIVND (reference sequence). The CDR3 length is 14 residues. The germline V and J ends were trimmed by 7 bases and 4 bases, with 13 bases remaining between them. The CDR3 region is CASKFLAGTGELFF. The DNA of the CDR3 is TGTGCCAGTAAGTTCCTGGCGGGCACCGGGGAGCTGTTTTTT.

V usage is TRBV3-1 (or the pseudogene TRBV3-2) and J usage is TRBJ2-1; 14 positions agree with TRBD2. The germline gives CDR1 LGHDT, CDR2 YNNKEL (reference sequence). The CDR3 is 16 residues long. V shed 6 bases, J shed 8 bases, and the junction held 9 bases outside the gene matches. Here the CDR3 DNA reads TGTGCCAGCAGATTGACTAGCGGGGGGGCCGGGGATGAGCAGTTCTTC. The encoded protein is CASRLTSGGAGDEQFF.

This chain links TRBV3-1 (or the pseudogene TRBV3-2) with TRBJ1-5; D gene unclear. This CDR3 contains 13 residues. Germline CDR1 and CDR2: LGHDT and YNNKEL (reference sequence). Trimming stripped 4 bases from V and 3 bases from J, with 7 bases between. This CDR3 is CASSLGLNQPQHF. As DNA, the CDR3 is TGTGCCAGCAGCCTGGGCCTCAATCAGCCCCAGCATTTT.

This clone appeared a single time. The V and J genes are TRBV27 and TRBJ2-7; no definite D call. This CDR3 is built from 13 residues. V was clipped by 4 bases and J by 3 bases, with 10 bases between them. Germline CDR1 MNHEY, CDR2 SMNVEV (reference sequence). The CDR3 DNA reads TGTGCCAGCAGTTACTCGGGTCACTACGAGCAGTACTTC. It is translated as CASSYSGHYEQYF.

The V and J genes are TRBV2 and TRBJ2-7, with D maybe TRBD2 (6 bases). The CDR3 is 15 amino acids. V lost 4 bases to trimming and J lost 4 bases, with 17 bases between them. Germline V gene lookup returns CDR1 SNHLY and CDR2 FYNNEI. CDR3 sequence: CASSAGGYRLYEQYF. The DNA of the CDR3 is TGTGCCAGCAGTGCTGGGGGGTATCGGCTTTACGAGCAGTACTTC.

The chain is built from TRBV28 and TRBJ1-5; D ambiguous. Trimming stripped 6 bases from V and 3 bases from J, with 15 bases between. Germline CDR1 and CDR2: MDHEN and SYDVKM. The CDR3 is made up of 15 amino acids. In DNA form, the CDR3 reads TGTGCCAGCAGGGAGGGTGGGATCGACAATCAGCCCCAGCATTTT. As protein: CASREGGIDNQPQHF. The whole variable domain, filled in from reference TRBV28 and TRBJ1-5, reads DVKVTQSSRYLVKRTGEKVFLECVQDMDHENMFWYRQDPGLGLRLIYFSYDVKMKEKGDIPEGYSVSREKKERFSLILESASTNQTSMYLCASREGGIDNQPQHFGDGTRLSIL.

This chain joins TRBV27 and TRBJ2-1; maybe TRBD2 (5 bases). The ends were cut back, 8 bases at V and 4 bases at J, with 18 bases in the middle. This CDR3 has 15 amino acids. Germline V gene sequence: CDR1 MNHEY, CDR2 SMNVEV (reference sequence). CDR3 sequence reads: CASHGGVSTYNEQFF. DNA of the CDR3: TGTGCCAGCCATGGAGGAGTTTCCACTTACAATGAGCAGTTCTTC.

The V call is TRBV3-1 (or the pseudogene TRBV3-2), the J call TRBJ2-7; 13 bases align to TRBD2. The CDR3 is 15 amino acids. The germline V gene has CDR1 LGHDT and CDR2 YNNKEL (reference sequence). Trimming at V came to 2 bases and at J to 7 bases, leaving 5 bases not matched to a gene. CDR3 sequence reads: CASSQTSGGANEQYF. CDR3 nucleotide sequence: TGTGCCAGCAGCCAAACTAGCGGGGGGGCGAATGAGCAGTACTTC.